This T cell receptor beta chain originates from a study of CD8 T cells in Susac syndrome. cDNA came from about 0.5 to 1 ug RNA primed by random hexamers. Amplification of TCR beta CDR3 by immunoSEQ multiplex PCR spanned 54 Vbeta and 13 Jbeta. Each CDR3 protein gets one entry after TCRdb re-called the immunoSEQ multiplex PCR reads with MiXCR. The data show 150,000 to 200,000 distinct CDR3 sequences, 94% seen once. Worth noting for this clonotype: Its antigen is currently unknown.

CD8+ and CD4+ T cells circulating in blood were sequenced for TCR beta. TEMRA cells were FACS-enriched, unlike CD8+ and CD4+ T cells, which were negatively isolated. Losses at the gene ends were 4 bases for V and 4 bases for J; bases not matched to a gene: 5. Germline CDR1 and CDR2: SGHTA and FQGNSA. This CDR3 is built from 15 residues. Study-level points and caveats: The TCR sequencing and HLA analysis in the study involved a relatively small number of individuals, as the study acknowledged.

Source material: CD4+ T cells from PBMCs. This TCR was recovered from a human donor with multiple sclerosis. This rearrangement joins TRBV7-2 to TRBJ2-2; 8 nucleotides align to TRBD2. The CDR3 is CASSWVAGPTGELFF. CDR3 DNA sequence: TGTGCCAGCAGCTGGGTAGCGGGACCCACCGGGGAGCTGTTTTTT.